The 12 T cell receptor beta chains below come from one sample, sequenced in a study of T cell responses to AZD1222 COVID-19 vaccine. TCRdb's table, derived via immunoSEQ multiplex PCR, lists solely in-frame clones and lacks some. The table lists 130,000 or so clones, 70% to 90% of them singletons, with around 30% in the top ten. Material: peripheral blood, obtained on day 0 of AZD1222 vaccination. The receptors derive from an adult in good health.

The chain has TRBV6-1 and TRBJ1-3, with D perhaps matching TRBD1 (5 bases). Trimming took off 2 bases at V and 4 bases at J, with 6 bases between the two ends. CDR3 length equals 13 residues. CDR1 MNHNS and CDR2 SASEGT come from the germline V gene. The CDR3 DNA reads TGTGCCAGCAGTGAACACAGGGGAAACACCATATATTTT. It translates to CASSEHRGNTIYF.

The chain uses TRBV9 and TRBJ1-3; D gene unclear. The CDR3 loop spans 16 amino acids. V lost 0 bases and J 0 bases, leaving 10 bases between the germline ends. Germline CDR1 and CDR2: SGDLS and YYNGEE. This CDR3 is CASSVAPDGSGNTIYF. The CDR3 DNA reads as TGTGCCAGCAGCGTAGCCCCGGACGGCTCTGGAAACACCATATATTTT.

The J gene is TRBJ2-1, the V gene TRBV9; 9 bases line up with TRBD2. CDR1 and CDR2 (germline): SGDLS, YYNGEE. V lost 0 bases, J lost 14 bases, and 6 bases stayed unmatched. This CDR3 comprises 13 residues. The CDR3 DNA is TGTGCCAGCAGCGTAGTTAATAGCGGGGGAAAGTTCTTC. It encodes CASSVVNSGGKFF.

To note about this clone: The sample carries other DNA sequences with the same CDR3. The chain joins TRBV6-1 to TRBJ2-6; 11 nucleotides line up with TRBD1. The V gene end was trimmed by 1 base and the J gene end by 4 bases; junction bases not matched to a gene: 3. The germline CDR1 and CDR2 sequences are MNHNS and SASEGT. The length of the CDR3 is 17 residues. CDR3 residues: CASSEGTGGAGANVLTF. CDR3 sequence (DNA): TGTGCCAGCAGTGAAGGGACAGGGGGCGCAGGGGCCAACGTCCTGACTTTC.

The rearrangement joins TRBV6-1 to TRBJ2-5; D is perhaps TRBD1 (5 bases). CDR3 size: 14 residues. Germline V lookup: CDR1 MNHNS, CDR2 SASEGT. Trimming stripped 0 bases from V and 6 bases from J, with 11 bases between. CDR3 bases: TGTGCCAGCAGTGAAGCGGTGGGGCAACAGACCCAGTACTTC. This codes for CASSEAVGQQTQYF.

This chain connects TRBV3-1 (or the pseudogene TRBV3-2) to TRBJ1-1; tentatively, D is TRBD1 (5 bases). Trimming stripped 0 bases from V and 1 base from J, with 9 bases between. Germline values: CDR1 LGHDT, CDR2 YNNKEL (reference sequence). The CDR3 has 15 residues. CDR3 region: CASSQEPGTNTEAFF. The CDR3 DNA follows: TGTGCCAGCAGCCAAGAACCAGGGACGAACACTGAAGCTTTCTTT.

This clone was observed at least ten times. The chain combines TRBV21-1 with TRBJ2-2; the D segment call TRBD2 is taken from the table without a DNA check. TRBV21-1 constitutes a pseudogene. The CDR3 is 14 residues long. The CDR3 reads CARTSGRGTGELFF. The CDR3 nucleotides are TGTGCCAGGACTAGCGGGAGAGGCACCGGGGAGCTGTTTTTT.

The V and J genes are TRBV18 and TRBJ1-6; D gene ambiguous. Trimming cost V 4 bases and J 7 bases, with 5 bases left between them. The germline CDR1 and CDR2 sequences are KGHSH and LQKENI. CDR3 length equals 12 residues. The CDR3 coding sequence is TGTGCCAGCTCACTTCCGAATTCACCCCTCCACTTT. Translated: CASSLPNSPLHF. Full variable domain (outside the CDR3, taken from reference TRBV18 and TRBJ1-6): NAGVMQNPRHLVRRRGQEARLRCSPMKGHSHVYWYRQLPEEGLKFMVYLQKENIIDESGMPKERFSAEFPKEGPSILRIQQVVRGDSAAYFCASSLPNSPLHFGNGTRLTVT.

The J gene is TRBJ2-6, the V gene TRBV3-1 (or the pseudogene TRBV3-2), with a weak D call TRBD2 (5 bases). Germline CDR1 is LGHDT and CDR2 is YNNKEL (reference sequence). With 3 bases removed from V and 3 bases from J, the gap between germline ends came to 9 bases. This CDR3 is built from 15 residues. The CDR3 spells CASSHRGSGANVLTF. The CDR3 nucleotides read TGTGCCAGCAGCCATCGGGGAAGTGGGGCCAACGTCCTGACTTTC.

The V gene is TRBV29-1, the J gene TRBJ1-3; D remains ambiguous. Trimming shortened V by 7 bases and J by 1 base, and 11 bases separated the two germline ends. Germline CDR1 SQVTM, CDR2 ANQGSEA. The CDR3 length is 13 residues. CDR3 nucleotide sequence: TGCAGCGCAGGACCGAGATCTGGAAACACCATATATTTT. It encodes CSAGPRSGNTIYF.

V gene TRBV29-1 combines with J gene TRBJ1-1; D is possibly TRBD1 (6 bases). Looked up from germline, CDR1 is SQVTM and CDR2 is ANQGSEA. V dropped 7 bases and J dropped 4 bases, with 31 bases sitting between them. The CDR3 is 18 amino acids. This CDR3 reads CSAGSLTGTNLQGTEAFF. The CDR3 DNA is TGCAGCGCCGGATCCCTTACCGGGACAAACCTTCAGGGCACTGAAGCTTTCTTT.

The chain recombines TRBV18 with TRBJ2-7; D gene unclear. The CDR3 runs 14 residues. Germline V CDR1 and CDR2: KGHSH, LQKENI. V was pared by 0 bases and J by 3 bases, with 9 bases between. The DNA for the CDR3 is TGTGCCAGCTCACCACCGGAAAGGGTCTACGAGCAGTACTTC. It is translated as CASSPPERVYEQYF.